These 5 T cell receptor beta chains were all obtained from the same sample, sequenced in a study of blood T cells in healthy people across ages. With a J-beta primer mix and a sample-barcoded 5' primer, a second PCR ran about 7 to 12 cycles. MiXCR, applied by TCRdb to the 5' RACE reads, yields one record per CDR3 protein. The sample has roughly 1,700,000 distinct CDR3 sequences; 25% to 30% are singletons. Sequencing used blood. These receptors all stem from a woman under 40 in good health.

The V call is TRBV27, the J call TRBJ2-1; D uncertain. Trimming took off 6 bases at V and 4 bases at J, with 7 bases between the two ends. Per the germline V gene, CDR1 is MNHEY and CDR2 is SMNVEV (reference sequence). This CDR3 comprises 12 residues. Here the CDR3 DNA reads TGTGCCAGCAGCATTTATTACAATGAGCAGTTCTTC. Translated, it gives CASSIYYNEQFF.

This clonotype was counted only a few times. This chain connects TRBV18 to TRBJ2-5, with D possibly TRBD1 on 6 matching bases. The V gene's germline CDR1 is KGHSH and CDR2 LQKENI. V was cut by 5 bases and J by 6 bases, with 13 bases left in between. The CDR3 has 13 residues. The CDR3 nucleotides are TGTGCCAGCTCAACGGACAGCCAGAAGACCCAGTACTTC. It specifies CASSTDSQKTQYF.

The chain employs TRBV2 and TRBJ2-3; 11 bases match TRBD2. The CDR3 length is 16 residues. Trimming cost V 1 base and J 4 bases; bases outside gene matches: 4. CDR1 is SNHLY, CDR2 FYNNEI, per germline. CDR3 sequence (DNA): TGTGCCAGCAGTGAAGATTTTAGCGGGAGGGCAGATACGCAGTATTTT. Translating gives CASSEDFSGRADTQYF.

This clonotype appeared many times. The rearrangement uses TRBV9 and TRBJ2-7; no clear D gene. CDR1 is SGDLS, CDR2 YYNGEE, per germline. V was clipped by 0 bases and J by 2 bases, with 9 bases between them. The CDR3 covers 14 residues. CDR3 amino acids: CASSVDRRPYEQYF. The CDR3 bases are TGTGCCAGCAGCGTAGACCGGAGACCCTACGAGCAGTACTTC. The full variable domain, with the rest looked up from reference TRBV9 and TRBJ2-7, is DSGVTQTPKHLITATGQRVTLRCSPRSGDLSVYWYQQSLDQGLQFLIQYYNGEERAKGNILERFSAQQFPDLHSELNLSSLELGDSALYFCASSVDRRPYEQYFGPGTRLTVT.

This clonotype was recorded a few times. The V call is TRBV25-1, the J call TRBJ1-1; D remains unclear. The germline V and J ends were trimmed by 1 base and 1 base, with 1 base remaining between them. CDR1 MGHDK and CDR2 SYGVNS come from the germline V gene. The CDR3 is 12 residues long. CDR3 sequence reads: CASSEWNTEAFF. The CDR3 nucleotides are TGTGCCAGCAGTGAATGGAACACTGAAGCTTTCTTT.